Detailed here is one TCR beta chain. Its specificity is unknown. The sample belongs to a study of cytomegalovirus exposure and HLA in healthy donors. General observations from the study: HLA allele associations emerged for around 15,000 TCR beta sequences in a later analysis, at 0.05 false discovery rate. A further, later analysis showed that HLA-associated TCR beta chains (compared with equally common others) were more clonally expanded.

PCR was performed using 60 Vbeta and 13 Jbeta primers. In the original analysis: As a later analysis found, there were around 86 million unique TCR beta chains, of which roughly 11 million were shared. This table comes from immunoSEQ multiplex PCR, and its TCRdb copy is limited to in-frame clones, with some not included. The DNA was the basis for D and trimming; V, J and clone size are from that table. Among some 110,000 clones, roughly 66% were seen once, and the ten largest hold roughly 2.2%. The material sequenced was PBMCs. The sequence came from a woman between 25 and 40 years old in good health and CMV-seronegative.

The CDR3 DNA is TGTGCCAGCAGGGAGACTAGGCTCTCTTACGAGCAGTACTTC. This encodes CASRETRLSYEQYF. V and J are TRBV2 and TRBJ2-7; TRBD2 is a possible D gene (6 bases). V lost 6 bases and J lost 4, with 16 bases in between. Germline V CDR1 and CDR2: SNHLY, FYNNEI. The CDR3 loop spans 14 amino acids.